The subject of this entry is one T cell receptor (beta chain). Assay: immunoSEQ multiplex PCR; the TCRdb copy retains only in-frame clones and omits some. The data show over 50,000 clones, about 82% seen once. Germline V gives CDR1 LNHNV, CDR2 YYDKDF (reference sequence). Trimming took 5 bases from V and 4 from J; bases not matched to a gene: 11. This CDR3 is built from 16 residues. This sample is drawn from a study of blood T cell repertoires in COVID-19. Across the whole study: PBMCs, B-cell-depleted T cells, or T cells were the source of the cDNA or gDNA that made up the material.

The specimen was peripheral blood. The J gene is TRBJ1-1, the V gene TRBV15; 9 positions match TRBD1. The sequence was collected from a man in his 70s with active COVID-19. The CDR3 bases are TGTGCCACCAGCCGATTGACCGGGACAGGGAGCACTGAAGCTTTCTTT. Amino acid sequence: CATSRLTGTGSTEAFF.